These 7 T cell receptor beta chains were all obtained from the same sample, sequenced in a study of cytomegalovirus exposure and HLA in healthy donors. The PCR employed 60 Vbeta primers together with 13 Jbeta primers. Here immunoSEQ multiplex PCR was the method, and the copy in TCRdb shows in-frame clones only, minus some. Of about 140,000 clones detected, nearly 90% appear once; the ten largest clones hold roughly 0.5%. Sequences were obtained from PBMCs. Receptor source: a woman in her thirties or forties in good health and CMV-seronegative.

The V call is TRBV10-1, the J call TRBJ2-2; 8 bases line up with TRBD1. Germline V lookup: CDR1 WNHNN, CDR2 SYGVQD (reference sequence). Germline trimming cut 2 bases from V and 1 base from J; bases unmatched to any gene: 3. The CDR3 runs 16 residues. The CDR3 nucleotides read TGCGCCAGCAGTGAGGCCGGGACAGGGAACACCGGGGAGCTGTTTTTT. Protein product: CASSEAGTGNTGELFF.

This chain joins TRBV6-5 and TRBJ2-5; the match to TRBD2 covers 10 bases. The length of the CDR3 is 16 residues. Losses at the gene ends were 4 bases for V and 4 bases for J; bases not matched to a gene: 9. From germline, CDR1 is MNHEY and CDR2 SVGAGI. CDR3 sequence: CASSWASGSQGETQYF. CDR3 bases: TGTGCCAGCAGTTGGGCTAGCGGGAGTCAGGGAGAGACCCAGTACTTC.

The rearrangement links TRBV11-3 to TRBJ2-7, with a weak D call TRBD1 (5 bases). Germline lookup yields CDR1 SGHNT and CDR2 YENEEA. The CDR3 is 13 residues long. Trimming left V 1 base short and J 4 bases short, with 8 bases between. The CDR3, as DNA: TGTGCCAGCAGCTTAGGGGGCAGATACGAGCAGTACTTC. It encodes CASSLGGRYEQYF.

The V gene is TRBV19, the J gene TRBJ1-4; tentatively, D is TRBD1 (5 bases). CDR1 and CDR2 (germline): LNHDA, SQIVND (reference sequence). Trimming removed 6 bases at V and 5 bases at J, with 7 bases between. The CDR3 loop spans 12 amino acids. CDR3: CASSRQNEKLFF. CDR3 nucleotides: TGTGCCAGTAGCAGACAGAATGAAAAACTGTTTTTT.

The V gene is TRBV25-1, the J gene TRBJ2-7; 10 bases match TRBD2. Unmatched junction bases numbered 4, after V lost 8 bases and J lost 0 bases. The germline gives CDR1 MGHDK, CDR2 SYGVNS. The CDR3 totals 14 residues. CDR3 loop: CASAIAGGSYEQYF. CDR3 bases: TGTGCCAGCGCCATAGCGGGAGGCTCCTACGAGCAGTACTTC.

The rearrangement uses TRBV11-2 and TRBJ2-3; D is undetermined. Deletions cut 5 bases from V and 4 bases from J, with 10 bases between. The CDR3 is 13 amino acids. Looked up from germline, CDR1 is SGHAT and CDR2 is FQNNGV. In DNA, the CDR3 is TGTGCCAGCAGCCCGAGTTACGCAGATACGCAGTATTTT. This encodes CASSPSYADTQYF.

V is TRBV9 and J is TRBJ2-1; 11 nucleotides line up with TRBD2. Germline-derived CDR1 and CDR2 are SGDLS and YYNGEE. This CDR3 has 21 residues. V was pared by 3 bases and J by 8 bases, with 25 bases of the junction left unmatched. CDR3 DNA: TGTGCCAGCAGCGGGCCCACCCGAGGGCCCACTACTAGCGGGAGTCGGGATGAGCAGTTCTTC. Its protein is CASSGPTRGPTTSGSRDEQFF. The full variable domain, in which reference TRBV9 and TRBJ2-1 provide the parts outside the CDR3, is DSGVTQTPKHLITATGQRVTLRCSPRSGDLSVYWYQQSLDQGLQFLIQYYNGEERAKGNILERFSAQQFPDLHSELNLSSLELGDSALYFCASSGPTRGPTTSGSRDEQFFGPGTRLTVL.